This T cell receptor (beta chain) derives from a study of human T cells and chemical hapten exposure. Study details: Alopecia areata, totalis and universalis patients, mostly female, were included.

The table lists this clonotype with a few counts. As for time point: patch test 1, 2 weeks after DPC sensitization. Treatment of the sample: therapeutic diphenylcyclopropenone sensitization with weekly scalp DPC. Before extraction, the whole blood was not fractionated, and total RNA was taken from it. Donors, patients with alopecia ranging from 18 to 70 years old and judged suitable for DPC, provided samples. In the original processing: Samples ranged from about 23,224 to 690,600 TCRs, with a median of about 96,000. MiXCR, run by TCRdb on the RACE reads, gives a single entry per CDR3 protein. These V and J calls rely on TCRdb rather than the paper's analysis. The table lists roughly 52,000 distinct CDR3 sequences, approximately 11% of them singletons, with under 2% in the top ten. Per the germline V gene, CDR1 is SGHNT and CDR2 is YENEEA. The CDR3 loop spans 15 amino acids. Trimming cost V 4 bases and J 3 bases, with 12 bases left between them.

The receptor was derived from a woman between 40 and 55 years old with alopecia areata. Some clones in this sample may be carry-over from other donors' samples. Sample: whole blood, taken in connection with sensitization to the hapten diphenylcyclopropenone (DPC). The rearrangement joins TRBV11-3 to TRBJ2-2; possible D gene TRBD1, 7 bases. CDR3 nucleotide sequence: TGTGCCAGCAGCTGGGCAGGGGGGTACACCGGGGAGCTGTTTTTT. This codes for CASSWAGGYTGELFF.